Presented here are 30 T cell receptor beta chains from one specimen sequenced in a study of radiotherapy plus CTLA-4 blockade in lung cancer. Repertoires were generated with immunoSEQ multiplex PCR, while TCRdb's copy carries only in-frame clones and drops some. Here the sample spans 40,000 to 45,000 clones, approximately 71% being singletons. The sequencing here drew on peripheral blood, taken from a patient treated with radiotherapy plus ipilimumab. Receptors originate from a human donor with non-small cell lung cancer whose response to radiotherapy plus ipilimumab could not be evaluated.

The count of this clone is one. The gene calls are TRBV28 and TRBJ2-7; TRBD2 aligns across 8 bases. Germline loops: CDR1 MDHEN, CDR2 SYDVKM. This CDR3 region has 14 residues. V gave up 7 bases and J gave up 5 bases; unmatched junction bases: 10. The CDR3 DNA reads TGTGCCAGCATTGAAGCGGGGGAAAGTCACGAGCAGTACTTC. Translated, it gives CASIEAGESHEQYF.

The chain is built from TRBV5-1 and TRBJ2-5; 7 positions match TRBD2. Germline CDR1 reads SGHRS; CDR2 reads YFSETQ. V dropped 8 bases and J dropped 4; count of bases not matched to a gene: 5. This CDR3 is 12 amino acids long. The CDR3 spells CASAGEGETQYF. CDR3 DNA: TGCGCCAGTGCTGGGGAGGGAGAGACCCAGTACTTC.

The rearrangement joins TRBV5-1 to TRBJ2-7; 8 bases are shared with TRBD2. This CDR3 has 14 residues. V lost 1 base, J lost 5 bases, and 5 bases stayed unmatched. Germline V gene data show CDR1 as SGHRS and CDR2 as YFSETQ. CDR3 sequence reads: CASSLPTSVHEQYF. In DNA form, the CDR3 reads TGCGCCAGCAGCTTGCCGACTAGCGTCCACGAGCAGTACTTC.

The V and J genes are TRBV4-1 and TRBJ2-2, with 8 bases lining up with TRBD2. V was clipped by 1 base and J by 4 bases; unmatched bases: 14. CDR3 length equals 19 residues. The germline V gene encodes CDR1 MGHRA and CDR2 YSYEKL. This CDR3 is CASSQGVLRREAGTGELFF. For the CDR3, the DNA is TGCGCCAGCAGCCAAGGGGTACTCCGGCGGGAGGCTGGCACCGGGGAGCTGTTTTTT.

The rearrangement uses TRBV19 and TRBJ2-6, with TRBD1 matching 9 bases. Germline V CDR1 and CDR2: LNHDA, SQIVND (reference sequence). This CDR3 spans 17 amino acids. Trimming took 7 bases from V and 4 from J; bases not matched to a gene: 11. The CDR3 nucleotides are TGTGCCAGTACCCTGAAGGGGACAGGGACCGGGGCCAACGTCCTGACTTTC. Amino acid sequence: CASTLKGTGTGANVLTF.

The sample holds one count of this clone. The rearrangement uses TRBV6-1 and TRBJ2-5, with TRBD2 as a possible D gene (6 bases). The J call may be wrong; the DNA end is better matched by TRBJ2-7. This CDR3 is built from 14 residues. Germline V gives CDR1 MNHNS, CDR2 SASEGT. CDR3: CATLQWGDSREQYF. As DNA, the CDR3 is TGTGCCACCCTCCAATGGGGGGACTCTCGCGAGCAGTACTTC.

The chain joins TRBV6-1 to TRBJ2-5, with 8 bases that match TRBD1. V gave up 4 bases and J gave up 2 bases; unmatched junction bases: 6. The length of the CDR3 is 15 residues. Germline loops: CDR1 MNHNS, CDR2 SASEGT. The CDR3 protein is CASSGPRGQQETQYF. CDR3 nucleotide sequence: TGTGCCAGCAGTGGCCCCAGGGGGCAACAAGAGACCCAGTACTTC.

The rearrangement links TRBV30 to TRBJ1-4, with D possibly TRBD1 on 5 matching bases. Trimming took 1 base from V and 5 from J, leaving 14 bases between them. Germline CDR1 is GTSNPN and CDR2 is SVGIG (reference sequence). This CDR3 is built from 15 residues. The DNA for the CDR3 is TGTGCCTGGAGTGAGGGAGGGACGGCGAATGAAAAACTGTTTTTT. The encoded protein is CAWSEGGTANEKLFF.

The rearrangement links TRBV19 to TRBJ2-7, with D possibly matching TRBD1 (6 bases). This CDR3 contains 14 residues. The germline CDR1 and CDR2 sequences are LNHDA and SQIVND (reference sequence). V lost 3 bases and J lost 5, with 14 bases in between. CDR3 nucleotide sequence: TGTGCCAGTAGTATCCCAGGGCAGGGGAACGAGCAGTACTTC. Translation: CASSIPGQGNEQYF.

The V gene is TRBV6-5, the J gene TRBJ2-5, with a weak D call TRBD1 (6 bases). Germline V CDR1 and CDR2: MNHEY, SVGAGI. V shed 1 base and J shed 1 base, with 7 bases lying between them. The CDR3 has 14 amino acids. The CDR3 DNA is TGTGCCAGCAGTTACTTACAGGGCCAAGAGACCCAGTACTTC. Translating gives CASSYLQGQETQYF.

CDR3 DNA sequence: TGTGCCAGCAGTTCATTGGGACAGCTCTTTATCTGGCATTTT. This gives the protein CASSSLGQLFIWHF. V and J are TRBV6-6 and TRBJ1-5, with 7 positions matching TRBD1. Unmatched junction bases numbered 15, after V lost 4 bases and J lost 15 bases. Per germline, CDR1 MNHNY and CDR2 SVGAGI (reference sequence). The CDR3 spans 14 residues.

The J gene is TRBJ2-1, the V gene TRBV7-2, with 9 nucleotides matching TRBD1. V was pared by 6 bases and J by 9 bases, with 6 bases of the junction left unmatched. Germline V gives CDR1 SGHTA, CDR2 FQGNSA. The CDR3 is 13 amino acids. In DNA form, the CDR3 reads TGTGCCAGCAGAGGGACAGGGAGAGGTGAGCAGTTCTTC. Its translation is CASRGTGRGEQFF.

This chain connects TRBV7-2 to TRBJ2-7, with 13 bases fitting TRBD2. The CDR3 runs to 18 residues. After removal of 0 bases from V and 1 base from J, the junction contained 6 bases not matched to a gene. Germline V gene lookup returns CDR1 SGHTA and CDR2 FQGNSA. The CDR3 DNA reads TGTGCCAGCAGCTTAGCGATGACTAGCGGGGGGCTGTCCTACGAGCAGTACTTC. Its translation is CASSLAMTSGGLSYEQYF. Complete variable domain (other parts from reference TRBV7-2 and TRBJ2-7): GAGVSQSPSNKVTEKGKDVELRCDPISGHTALYWYRQSLGQGLEFLIYFQGNSAPDKSGLPSDRFSAERTGGSVSTLTIQRTQQEDSAVYLCASSLAMTSGGLSYEQYFGPGTRLTVT.

This sequence joins TRBV5-1 and TRBJ2-3, with 7 bases fitting TRBD1. Looked up from germline, CDR1 is SGHRS and CDR2 is YFSETQ. V was pared by 7 bases and J by 2 bases, with 10 bases of the junction left unmatched. The CDR3 is 15 amino acids. This CDR3 is CASAPKGQNTDTQYF. In nucleotides, the CDR3 is TGCGCCAGCGCCCCCAAGGGACAGAACACAGATACGCAGTATTTT.

V is TRBV19 and J is TRBJ2-1, with TRBD1 matching 10 bases. This CDR3 region has 15 residues. With V trimmed by 3 bases and J by 9 bases, 8 bases remained unmatched. Looked up from germline, CDR1 is LNHDA and CDR2 is SQIVND (reference sequence). CDR3 bases: TGTGCCAGTAGTATTCTCGGGACAGGGGATTCTGAGCAGTTCTTC. Its protein is CASSILGTGDSEQFF.

V is TRBV6-4 and J is TRBJ2-5; 7 positions agree with TRBD2. The germline V gene encodes CDR1 MRHNA and CDR2 SNTAGT. The CDR3 has 16 amino acids. J gave up 4 bases and V 2 bases, and 10 bases lay outside the gene matches. The CDR3 protein is CASSDLGRKGGETQYF. CDR3 sequence (DNA): TGTGCCAGCAGTGACCTCGGGAGGAAGGGAGGAGAGACCCAGTACTTC.

The sample holds a few counts of this clone. V is TRBV18 and J is TRBJ2-6, with D perhaps matching TRBD1 (6 bases). Per germline, CDR1 KGHSH and CDR2 LQKENI. The length of the CDR3 is 18 residues. Trimming stripped 0 bases from V and 1 base from J, with 13 bases between. In DNA, the CDR3 is TGTGCCAGCTCACCACCGGGCAGGGGATCTTCTGGGGCCAACGTCCTGACTTTC. It translates to CASSPPGRGSSGANVLTF.

The chain has TRBV7-9 and TRBJ1-4; tentative D call: TRBD1 (6 bases). Germline loops: CDR1 SEHNR, CDR2 FQNEAQ (reference sequence). CDR3 length: 14 residues. V was clipped by 6 bases and J by 7 bases, with 15 bases between them. The CDR3 here is CASRSQGRSEKLFF. CDR3 nucleotides: TGTGCCAGCAGGTCACAGGGAAGGAGTGAAAAACTGTTTTTT.

This chain joins TRBV6-1 and TRBJ2-3; 9 positions match TRBD2. The germline V gene has CDR1 MNHNS and CDR2 SASEGT. The ends lost 3 bases at V and 4 bases at J; junction bases unmatched: 2. The length of the CDR3 is 14 residues. The CDR3 bases are TGTGCCAGCAGTGAGAGCGGGGGGTCAGATACGCAGTATTTT. Residues: CASSESGGSDTQYF.

The rearrangement joins TRBV2 to TRBJ2-5; D unclear. The CDR3 has 15 amino acids. V was trimmed by 1 base and J by 0 bases, leaving 9 bases between them. Germline CDR1 SNHLY, CDR2 FYNNEI. The CDR3 DNA sequence: TGTGCCAGCAGTGAAGATCTAGGTTACCAAGAGACCCAGTACTTC. This encodes CASSEDLGYQETQYF.

This CDR3 is CASSERDRARGEYF. DNA for the CDR3: TGCGCCAGCAGCGAGAGGGACAGGGCTCGCGGAGAGTACTTC. The chain has TRBV10-2 and TRBJ2-7; TRBD1 matches at 9 bases. This CDR3 has 14 amino acids. Germline CDR1 and CDR2: WSHSY and SAAADI. After removal of 6 bases from V and 11 bases from J, the junction contained 14 bases not matched to a gene.

The chain joins TRBV18 to TRBJ2-7; a possible D gene is TRBD2 (6 bases). Germline V gene sequence: CDR1 KGHSH, CDR2 LQKENI. The CDR3 runs to 15 residues. V was trimmed by 0 bases and J by 2 bases, leaving 11 bases between them. CDR3 amino acids: CASSPPSGGTYEQYF. CDR3 in DNA: TGTGCCAGCTCACCACCGTCTGGCGGGACCTACGAGCAGTACTTC. The whole variable domain, remainder taken from reference TRBV18 and TRBJ2-7, is NAGVMQNPRHLVRRRGQEARLRCSPMKGHSHVYWYRQLPEEGLKFMVYLQKENIIDESGMPKERFSAEFPKEGPSILRIQQVVRGDSAAYFCASSPPSGGTYEQYFGPGTRLTVT.

The V and J genes are TRBV9 and TRBJ2-3; 14 positions agree with TRBD2. V dropped 3 bases and J dropped 2; count of bases not matched to a gene: 11. This CDR3 has 19 amino acids. Germline values: CDR1 SGDLS, CDR2 YYNGEE. CDR3 residues: CASSALIPGLAGATDTQYF. DNA for the CDR3: TGTGCCAGCAGCGCGTTAATACCGGGACTAGCGGGAGCCACAGATACGCAGTATTTT.

Here the CDR3 reads CASIDNSNQPQHF. The CDR3 region has the DNA TGTGCCAGCATTGACAATAGCAATCAGCCCCAGCATTTT. The V and J genes are TRBV2 and TRBJ1-5; D not resolved. Per the germline V gene, CDR1 is SNHLY and CDR2 is FYNNEI. The CDR3 extends over 13 amino acids. The germline V and J ends were trimmed by 7 bases and 0 bases, with 7 bases remaining between them.

The chain employs TRBV7-3 and TRBJ2-1, with 10 nucleotides matching TRBD2. There are 16 residues in the CDR3. J lost 3 bases, V lost 5 bases, and 7 bases had no gene match. Germline V lookup: CDR1 SGHTA, CDR2 FQGTGA. CDR3 nucleotide sequence: TGTGCCAGCAGCCTTACCCTAGCGGGAGACTACAATGAGCAGTTCTTC. Protein: CASSLTLAGDYNEQFF.

The chain joins TRBV5-1 to TRBJ2-7; TRBD1 matches at 7 bases. Trimming took 4 bases from V and 3 from J; bases not matched to a gene: 4. CDR1 SGHRS and CDR2 YFSETQ come from the germline V gene. The CDR3 loop spans 13 amino acids. This CDR3 is CASSTGQFYEQYF. The CDR3 DNA reads TGCGCCAGCAGCACGGGACAGTTCTACGAGCAGTACTTC. Using reference TRBV5-1 and TRBJ2-7 for the parts outside the CDR3, the full variable domain is KAGVTQTPRYLIKTRGQQVTLSCSPISGHRSVSWYQQTPGQGLQFLFEYFSETQRNKGNFPGRFSGRQFSNSRSEMNVSTLELGDSALYLCASSTGQFYEQYFGPGTRLTVT.

The rearrangement uses TRBV7-2 and TRBJ2-1; perhaps TRBD1 as D (6 bases). CDR3 length: 16 residues. Germline CDR1 is SGHTA and CDR2 is FQGNSA. V dropped 4 bases and J dropped 2 bases, with 15 bases sitting between them. In DNA form, the CDR3 reads TGTGCCAGCAGCTCGTTGACAGGTAGTACCTACAATGAGCAGTTCTTC. Its protein product is CASSSLTGSTYNEQFF.

The chain is built from TRBV14 and TRBJ2-7; no firm D call. The CDR3 sequence is 11 residues long. Germline V gene lookup returns CDR1 SGHDN and CDR2 FVKESK. Trimming pared 1 base from V and 4 bases from J, leaving 2 bases between. The CDR3 bases are TGTGCCAGCAGCCAAGCATACGAGCAGTACTTC. It translates to CASSQAYEQYF.

The count of this clone is one. V usage is TRBV5-1 and J usage is TRBJ1-3, with D tentatively TRBD1 (5 bases). V dropped 1 base and J dropped 6 bases, with 20 bases sitting between them. Germline CDR1 and CDR2: SGHRS and YFSETQ. The CDR3 spans 17 residues. This CDR3 is CASSLQPKGVSINTIYF. The CDR3 bases are TGCGCCAGCAGCTTGCAACCCAAAGGGGTATCCATAAACACCATATATTTT.

About this clone: At one boundary the junction diverges from the germline segment, which might be a read error. The V call is TRBV6-5, the J call TRBJ2-5, with a tentative D call TRBD1 (5 bases). Germline V gene lookup returns CDR1 MNHEY and CDR2 SVGAGI. This CDR3 region has 14 residues. CDR3 sequence reads: CSTSTRAGKETQYF. CDR3 in DNA: TGCAGCACCTCAACCCGGGCAGGGAAAGAGACCCAGTACTTC.